Listed below are T cell receptor beta chains from one sample, sequenced in a study of radiotherapy plus CTLA-4 blockade in lung cancer. The method was immunoSEQ multiplex PCR; TCRdb's version includes in-frame clones alone and lacks a portion of them. The data hold around 65,000 clones, with around three quarters observed a single time. The sequences come from peripheral blood, collected from a patient treated with radiotherapy plus ipilimumab. The receptors derive from a human donor with non-small cell lung cancer who had a complete response to radiotherapy plus ipilimumab. CDR3s include the opening cysteine and the closing phenylalanine or tryptophan. The D gene is left open where the match is weak. Clone size is not always given. Where it is, it says once, few, many or a class for expanded clones.

j_call: TRBJ2-7; v_call: TRBV15; clone_size: .; d_call: TRBD1; cdr3_aa: CATSRATGTYEQYF; cdr3_nt: TGTGCCACCAGCAGAGCGACAGGGACCTACGAGCAGTACTTC
j_call: TRBJ2-1; v_call: TRBV30; clone_size: .; d_call: .; cdr3_aa: CAWSVLTVKGEQFF; cdr3_nt: TGTGCCTGGAGTGTACTTACCGTGAAGGGTGAGCAGTTCTTC
j_call: TRBJ2-3; v_call: TRBV18; clone_size: .; d_call: .; cdr3_aa: CASSPPGQAPDTQYF; cdr3_nt: TGTGCCAGCTCACCACCGGGGCAGGCCCCAGATACGCAGTATTTT
j_call: TRBJ2-5; v_call: TRBV6-1; clone_size: .; d_call: .; cdr3_aa: CASSGTATREETQYF; cdr3_nt: TGTGCCAGCAGTGGGACAGCCACGAGGGAGGAGACCCAGTACTTC
j_call: TRBJ2-2; v_call: TRBV7-2; clone_size: .; d_call: TRBD1; cdr3_aa: CASSLAWTGTNTGELFF; cdr3_nt: TGTGCCAGCAGCTTAGCCTGGACAGGGACTAACACCGGGGAGCTGTTTTTT
j_call: TRBJ2-7; v_call: TRBV7-9; clone_size: few; d_call: TRBD1; cdr3_aa: CASNRETGYFNEQYF; cdr3_nt: TGTGCCAGCAATCGCGAGACAGGGTATTTCAACGAGCAGTACTTC
j_call: TRBJ1-1; v_call: TRBV30; clone_size: .; d_call: .; cdr3_aa: CAWSVQVLRSNTEAFF; cdr3_nt: TGTGCCTGGAGTGTACAAGTCCTCCGGTCGAACACTGAAGCTTTCTTT
j_call: TRBJ1-2; v_call: TRBV5-1; clone_size: .; d_call: .; cdr3_aa: CASREGSSVDYGYTF; cdr3_nt: TGCGCCAGCAGGGAGGGGAGTTCTGTTGACTATGGCTACACCTTC
j_call: TRBJ1-2; v_call: TRBV6-5; clone_size: .; d_call: TRBD1; cdr3_aa: CASSYMDREDYGYTF; cdr3_nt: TGTGCCAGCAGTTATATGGACAGGGAGGACTATGGCTACACCTTC
j_call: TRBJ2-3; v_call: TRBV7-9; clone_size: .; d_call: .; cdr3_aa: CASSAFFTSTDTQYF; cdr3_nt: TGTGCCAGCAGCGCATTCTTTACTAGCACAGATACGCAGTATTTT
j_call: TRBJ2-2; v_call: TRBV10-1; clone_size: .; d_call: TRBD1; cdr3_aa: CASSDQGATGELFF; cdr3_nt: TGCGCCAGCAGTGACCAGGGGGCTACCGGGGAGCTGTTTTTT
j_call: TRBJ2-5; v_call: TRBV5-1; clone_size: .; d_call: TRBD2; cdr3_aa: CASSFLAGAEGTQYF; cdr3_nt: TGCGCCAGCAGCTTCCTAGCGGGGGCCGAGGGGACCCAGTACTTC
j_call: TRBJ1-1; v_call: TRBV5-1; clone_size: .; d_call: TRBD1; cdr3_aa: CASSLDRGRNTEAFF; cdr3_nt: TGCGCCAGCAGCTTGGACAGGGGGAGAAACACTGAAGCTTTCTTT
j_call: TRBJ2-3; v_call: TRBV6-1; clone_size: .; d_call: .; cdr3_aa: CARPGHTQYF; cdr3_nt: TGTGCCAGGCCGGGGCATACGCAGTATTTT
j_call: TRBJ2-5; v_call: TRBV7-8; clone_size: .; d_call: .; cdr3_aa: CASSRGRLQETQYF; cdr3_nt: TGTGCCAGCAGTCGAGGGCGGCTCCAAGAGACCCAGTACTTC
j_call: TRBJ2-5; v_call: TRBV28; clone_size: .; d_call: .; cdr3_aa: CASSSTLGVETQYF; cdr3_nt: TGTGCCAGCAGTTCGACTCTCGGGGTAGAGACCCAGTACTTC
j_call: TRBJ1-5; v_call: TRBV9; clone_size: once; d_call: .; cdr3_aa: CASSPRDTPSNQPQHF; cdr3_nt: TGTGCCAGCAGCCCCCGGGACACCCCAAGCAATCAGCCCCAGCATTTT
j_call: TRBJ1-5; v_call: TRBV6-5; clone_size: .; d_call: TRBD1; cdr3_aa: CASSTGTERGPQHF; cdr3_nt: TGTGCCAGCAGTACCGGGACAGAAAGGGGGCCCCAGCATTTT
j_call: TRBJ1-2; v_call: TRBV7-9; clone_size: .; d_call: .; cdr3_aa: CASNPGGAQGYGYTF; cdr3_nt: TGTGCCAGCAACCCCGGGGGGGCGCAAGGCTATGGCTACACCTTC
j_call: TRBJ1-2; v_call: TRBV19; clone_size: .; d_call: .; cdr3_aa: CASSTQPYGYTF; cdr3_nt: TGTGCCAGTAGTACCCAGCCCTATGGCTACACCTTC
j_call: TRBJ1-2; v_call: TRBV7-9; clone_size: .; d_call: .; cdr3_aa: CASMGDRGYTF; cdr3_nt: TGTGCCAGCATGGGGGATCGAGGCTACACCTTC
j_call: TRBJ1-2; v_call: TRBV7-9; clone_size: .; d_call: .; cdr3_aa: CASSESPRNEGYTF; cdr3_nt: TGTGCCAGCAGCGAGTCCCCCCGCAATGAGGGCTACACCTTC
j_call: TRBJ1-1; v_call: TRBV18; clone_size: .; d_call: TRBD1; cdr3_aa: CASSPRTGRANTEAFF; cdr3_nt: TGTGCCAGCTCACCGAGGACAGGGAGGGCGAACACTGAAGCTTTCTTT
j_call: TRBJ1-4; v_call: TRBV5-1; clone_size: .; d_call: .; cdr3_aa: CASSLSGNEKLFF; cdr3_nt: TGCGCCAGCAGCTTATCAGGGAATGAAAAACTGTTTTTT
j_call: TRBJ1-1; v_call: TRBV19; clone_size: .; d_call: .; cdr3_aa: CASTTDRTHMNTEAFF; cdr3_nt: TGTGCCAGTACCACCGACAGGACTCATATGAACACTGAAGCTTTCTTT
j_call: TRBJ1-5; v_call: TRBV18; clone_size: few; d_call: .; cdr3_aa: CASSTSGPNQPQHF; cdr3_nt: TGTGCCAGCTCTACCTCAGGTCCCAATCAGCCCCAGCATTTT
j_call: TRBJ1-1; v_call: TRBV7-9; clone_size: few; d_call: .; cdr3_aa: CASSWGENTEAFF; cdr3_nt: TGTGCCAGCAGCTGGGGGGAGAACACTGAAGCTTTCTTT
j_call: TRBJ2-3; v_call: TRBV7-2; clone_size: .; d_call: .; cdr3_aa: CASSFDDTQYF; cdr3_nt: TGTGCCAGCAGCTTTGATGATACGCAGTATTTT
j_call: TRBJ1-1; v_call: TRBV9; clone_size: .; d_call: .; cdr3_aa: CASSPQTGNTEAFF; cdr3_nt: TGTGCCAGCAGCCCACAGACAGGGAACACTGAAGCTTTCTTT
j_call: TRBJ1-1; v_call: TRBV11-3; clone_size: .; d_call: .; cdr3_aa: CASSLDPQGRRTEAFF; cdr3_nt: TGTGCCAGCAGCTTAGATCCGCAGGGGAGGCGCACTGAAGCTTTCTTT
j_call: TRBJ2-1; v_call: TRBV19; clone_size: .; d_call: TRBD2; cdr3_aa: CASSIVGGRGSYNEQFF; cdr3_nt: TGTGCCAGTAGTATAGTTGGCGGGAGGGGGTCCTACAATGAGCAGTTCTTC
j_call: TRBJ1-1; v_call: TRBV5-1; clone_size: .; d_call: TRBD1; cdr3_aa: CASSPYISGTENTEAFF; cdr3_nt: TGCGCCAGCAGCCCTTATATTTCCGGGACAGAGAACACTGAAGCTTTCTTT
j_call: TRBJ1-4; v_call: TRBV6-5; clone_size: once; d_call: .; cdr3_aa: CASSYYQGTTNEKLFF; cdr3_nt: TGTGCCAGCAGTTACTACCAGGGGACCACTAATGAAAAACTGTTTTTT
j_call: TRBJ2-1; v_call: TRBV7-8; clone_size: .; d_call: .; cdr3_aa: CASSLDLANEQFF; cdr3_nt: TGTGCCAGCAGCTTAGATCTGGCCAATGAGCAGTTCTTC
j_call: TRBJ1-4; v_call: TRBV29-1; clone_size: .; d_call: .; cdr3_aa: CSAQGPPNEKLFF; cdr3_nt: TGCAGCGCTCAGGGTCCCCCCAATGAAAAACTGTTTTTT
j_call: TRBJ2-3; v_call: TRBV7-6; clone_size: .; d_call: .; cdr3_aa: CASSLVEYTDTQYF; cdr3_nt: TGTGCCAGCAGCTTAGTCGAATACACAGATACGCAGTATTTT
j_call: TRBJ1-6; v_call: TRBV11-2; clone_size: few; d_call: .; cdr3_aa: CASSPRRDSPLHF; cdr3_nt: TGTGCCAGCAGCCCCAGAAGGGATTCACCCCTCCACTTT
j_call: TRBJ2-5; v_call: TRBV11-2; clone_size: .; d_call: TRBD2; cdr3_aa: CASSFSLAGGETQYF; cdr3_nt: TGTGCCAGCAGCTTCTCCTTAGCGGGGGGGGAGACCCAGTACTTC
j_call: TRBJ1-1; v_call: TRBV6-6; clone_size: .; d_call: TRBD1; cdr3_aa: CASSEHRGLGTEAFF; cdr3_nt: TGTGCCAGCAGCGAGCACAGGGGGCTGGGGACTGAAGCTTTCTTT
j_call: TRBJ1-4; v_call: TRBV6-6; clone_size: .; d_call: .; cdr3_aa: CASRQAGGGFNEKLFF; cdr3_nt: TGTGCCAGCAGGCAAGCCGGGGGCGGCTTTAATGAAAAACTGTTTTTT
j_call: TRBJ1-4; v_call: TRBV10-1; clone_size: .; d_call: .; cdr3_aa: CASSDLRGSGTNEKLFF; cdr3_nt: TGCGCCAGCAGTGATCTTCGGGGGTCAGGAACTAATGAAAAACTGTTTTTT
j_call: TRBJ1-6; v_call: TRBV7-9; clone_size: .; d_call: .; cdr3_aa: CASSPNPTGYNSPLHF; cdr3_nt: TGTGCCAGCAGCCCTAACCCGACAGGTTATAATTCACCCCTCCACTTT
j_call: TRBJ1-1; v_call: TRBV6-1; clone_size: once; d_call: .; cdr3_aa: CASSEKGGDTEAFF; cdr3_nt: TGTGCCAGCAGTGAGAAGGGGGGGGACACTGAAGCTTTCTTT
j_call: TRBJ2-2; v_call: TRBV12-5; clone_size: .; d_call: .; cdr3_aa: CASGSLIGPIGELFF; cdr3_nt: TGTGCTAGTGGTTCCCTTATCGGCCCAATCGGGGAGCTGTTTTTT
j_call: TRBJ2-1; v_call: TRBV11-3; clone_size: once; d_call: .; cdr3_aa: CASSLAAGASWNNEQFF; cdr3_nt: TGTGCCAGCAGCTTAGCGGCGGGGGCCTCTTGGAATAATGAGCAGTTCTTC
j_call: TRBJ2-2; v_call: TRBV7-2; clone_size: medium-sized; d_call: TRBD2; cdr3_aa: CASSLVTASGTGELFF; cdr3_nt: TGTGCCAGCAGCTTAGTCACGGCTAGCGGCACCGGGGAGCTGTTTTTT
j_call: TRBJ2-1; v_call: TRBV15; clone_size: once; d_call: .; cdr3_aa: CATSRDPDVYNEQFF; cdr3_nt: TGTGCCACCAGCAGAGACCCCGACGTGTACAATGAGCAGTTCTTC
j_call: TRBJ1-3; v_call: TRBV19; clone_size: few; d_call: TRBD1; cdr3_aa: CASSSITGATSGNTIYF; cdr3_nt: TGTGCCAGTAGTAGCATTACAGGGGCAACGTCTGGAAACACCATATATTTT
j_call: TRBJ2-7; v_call: TRBV15; clone_size: .; d_call: .; cdr3_aa: CATSREGPAYEQYF; cdr3_nt: TGTGCCACCAGCAGAGAGGGGCCGGCCTACGAGCAGTACTTC
j_call: TRBJ2-7; v_call: TRBV5-1; clone_size: .; d_call: TRBD1; cdr3_aa: CASSATGQGYRYEQYF; cdr3_nt: TGCGCCAGCAGCGCTACGGGACAGGGGTACCGCTACGAGCAGTACTTC
j_call: TRBJ1-1; v_call: TRBV2; clone_size: .; d_call: .; cdr3_aa: CASNRGKSKAFF; cdr3_nt: TGTGCCAGCAACCGGGGGAAATCTAAAGCTTTCTTT
j_call: TRBJ1-2; v_call: TRBV14; clone_size: once; d_call: TRBD1; cdr3_aa: CASSHAGTGAGYGYTF; cdr3_nt: TGTGCCAGCAGCCATGCTGGGACAGGGGCGGGGTATGGCTACACCTTC
j_call: TRBJ2-2; v_call: TRBV4-3; clone_size: .; d_call: .; cdr3_aa: CASSQDLTGITGELFF; cdr3_nt: TGCGCCAGCAGCCAAGATTTAACAGGGATAACCGGGGAGCTGTTTTTT
j_call: TRBJ1-4; v_call: TRBV4-3; clone_size: few; d_call: .; cdr3_aa: CASSRVETNEKLFF; cdr3_nt: TGCGCCAGCAGCAGAGTCGAGACTAATGAAAAACTGTTTTTT
j_call: TRBJ1-5; v_call: TRBV27; clone_size: .; d_call: .; cdr3_aa: CASRGSNQPQHF; cdr3_nt: TGTGCCAGTAGGGGAAGCAATCAGCCCCAGCATTTT
j_call: TRBJ2-2; v_call: TRBV11-2; clone_size: .; d_call: .; cdr3_aa: CASNKPGATGELFF; cdr3_nt: TGTGCCAGCAACAAACCAGGGGCCACCGGGGAGCTGTTTTTT
j_call: TRBJ1-1; v_call: TRBV19; clone_size: .; d_call: .; cdr3_aa: CASRISAGLPEAFF; cdr3_nt: TGTGCCAGTAGAATCTCTGCTGGCCTCCCTGAAGCTTTCTTT
j_call: TRBJ2-2; v_call: TRBV14; clone_size: .; d_call: .; cdr3_aa: CASSRYNTGELFF; cdr3_nt: TGTGCCAGCAGTCGATATAACACCGGGGAGCTGTTTTTT
j_call: TRBJ2-1; v_call: TRBV6-1; clone_size: .; d_call: TRBD2; cdr3_aa: CASSEGAGGYNEQFF; cdr3_nt: TGTGCCAGCAGTGAAGGAGCGGGAGGTTACAATGAGCAGTTCTTC
j_call: TRBJ1-5; v_call: TRBV25-1; clone_size: .; d_call: .; cdr3_aa: CASSGSGGHRAGQPQHF; cdr3_nt: TGTGCCAGCAGTGGAAGTGGGGGGCACAGGGCTGGTCAGCCCCAGCATTTT